Listed below are T cell receptor beta chains from one sample, sequenced in a study of blood T cells in healthy people across ages. TCRdb re-called the 5' RACE reads through MiXCR, storing one row per CDR3 protein. The table lists 850,000 to 1,000,000 distinct CDR3 sequences, about 53% of them singletons. Sequencing was carried out using blood. The receptors here all came from a woman aged 60-75 years in good health. Both conserved end residues are part of each CDR3. A D gene is named only where the DNA matches it firmly. Some rows have no size entry. The others give once, few or many, or a class for an expanded clone.

D gene	clone size	CDR3 length	V gene	J gene	CDR3 protein	CDR3 DNA
NA	NA	13	TRBV15	TRBJ2-7	CATGGGYSYEQYF	TGTGCCACCGGAGGCGGGTACTCCTACGAGCAGTACTTC
NA	NA	15	TRBV2	TRBJ2-7	CASSEGGIMVYEQYF	TGTGCCAGCAGTGAGGGCGGAATAATGGTCTACGAGCAGTACTTC
NA	NA	13	TRBV20-1	TRBJ2-3	CSAVGPRADTQYF	TGCAGTGCCGTGGGCCCTCGGGCAGATACGCAGTATTTT
NA	few	12	TRBV20-1	TRBJ2-3	CSAPRRADTQYF	TGCAGTGCTCCTCGTAGGGCAGATACGCAGTATTTT
TRBD2	NA	14	TRBV2	TRBJ2-5	CASRLRDYRETQYF	TGTGCCAGCAGATTAAGGGACTACCGAGAGACCCAGTACTTC
NA	few	14	TRBV4-1	TRBJ1-4	CASSQLVLNEKLFF	TGCGCCAGCAGCCAACTGGTCCTAAATGAAAAACTGTTTTTT
NA	NA	13	TRBV28	TRBJ2-3	CASFTSLTDTQYF	TGTGCCAGCTTTACTAGCCTCACAGATACGCAGTATTTT
TRBD1	few	12	TRBV29-1	TRBJ2-1	CSVVDRGYEQFF	TGCAGCGTTGTTGACAGGGGCTATGAGCAGTTCTTC
TRBD2	NA	16	TRBV15	TRBJ2-5	CATSRDGGGLHNEQYF	TGTGCCACCAGCAGAGATGGGGGAGGGTTGCACAATGAGCAGTACTTC
NA	few	13	TRBV30	TRBJ2-7	CAWSVLDWSEQYF	TGTGCCTGGAGTGTTCTGGACTGGAGCGAGCAGTACTTC
TRBD2	few	17	TRBV24-1	TRBJ2-2	CATSDPRTSGNTGELFF	TGTGCCACCAGTGATCCAAGGACTAGCGGGAACACCGGGGAGCTGTTTTTT
NA	once	14	TRBV5-1	TRBJ2-7	CASSALDRGYEQYF	TGCGCCAGCAGCGCCTTGGACAGAGGCTACGAGCAGTACTTC
NA	NA	13	TRBV29-1	TRBJ1-3	CSVDWDGGNTIYF	TGCAGCGTTGATTGGGACGGTGGAAACACCATATATTTT
NA	NA	16	TRBV3-1	TRBJ2-5	CASSQGFGGGQETQYF	TGTGCCAGCAGCCAAGGGTTCGGCGGAGGGCAAGAGACCCAGTACTTC
NA	few	16	TRBV6-5	TRBJ2-7	CASSYREGQRSYEQYF	TGTGCCAGCAGTTACCGGGAGGGACAGAGATCCTACGAGCAGTACTTC
TRBD1	NA	14	TRBV12-3/TRBV12-4	TRBJ2-3	CASSPRTGADTQYF	TGTGCCAGCAGTCCCCGGACAGGCGCAGATACGCAGTATTTT
NA	many	12	TRBV12-3/TRBV12-4	TRBJ2-2	CASSFYSGELFF	TGTGCCAGCAGTTTTTATTCCGGGGAGCTGTTTTTT
TRBD1	NA	13	TRBV10-3	TRBJ2-7	CAITGDRSYEQYF	TGTGCCATCACGGGGGACAGGTCCTACGAGCAGTACTTC
NA	few	15	TRBV20-1	TRBJ1-4	CSAPIFISTNEKLFF	TGCAGTGCTCCAATTTTCATTTCAACTAATGAAAAACTGTTTTTT
TRBD2	NA	16	TRBV28	TRBJ2-7	CATEVLTRLAGREQYF	TGTGCCACCGAAGTACTTACACGACTAGCGGGAAGGGAGCAGTACTTC
TRBD2	NA	16	TRBV7-2	TRBJ2-5	CAGSLMLAGGQETQYF	TGTGCCGGCAGCTTAATGCTAGCGGGAGGGCAAGAGACCCAGTACTTC
TRBD1	NA	13	TRBV10-3	TRBJ1-1	CAITDRVDTEAFF	TGTGCCATCACCGACAGGGTCGACACTGAAGCTTTCTTT
NA	NA	13	TRBV6-5	TRBJ1-5	CASSESRNQPQHF	TGTGCCAGCAGTGAGAGTCGCAATCAGCCCCAGCATTTT
NA	NA	13	TRBV12-3/TRBV12-4	TRBJ1-4	CASSREGQRSLFF	TGTGCCAGTTCCCGGGAGGGGCAACGGTCACTGTTTTTT
TRBD2	NA	14	TRBV5-1	TRBJ2-7	CASSLEGLSYEQYF	TGCGCCAGCAGCTTGGAGGGACTATCCTACGAGCAGTACTTC
NA	few	13	TRBV5-1	TRBJ2-5	CASSLAMRETQYF	TGCGCCAGCAGCTTGGCCATGAGGGAGACCCAGTACTTC
NA	once	14	TRBV7-2	TRBJ2-7	CASSLRLQGPEQYF	TGTGCCAGCAGCTTACGATTACAGGGACCCGAGCAGTACTTC
TRBD2	NA	17	TRBV7-9	TRBJ2-5	CASSDTLGTSAQETQYF	TGTGCCAGCAGCGATACCCTAGGCACTAGCGCCCAAGAGACCCAGTACTTC
NA	NA	13	TRBV29-1	TRBJ1-1	CSVNEVVGFGAFF	TGCAGCGTTAACGAGGTGGTAGGATTTGGAGCTTTCTTT
NA	NA	14	TRBV6-2/TRBV6-3	TRBJ2-7	CASSYSRADNEQYF	TGTGCCAGCAGTTACTCGAGGGCCGATAACGAGCAGTACTTC
NA	NA	16	TRBV28	TRBJ1-5	CASSLVSPAGNQPQHF	TGTGCCAGCAGTTTAGTCTCTCCGGCGGGCAATCAGCCCCAGCATTTT
NA	few	13	TRBV29-1	TRBJ2-1	CSVGTVIGNEQFF	TGCAGCGTTGGGACAGTTATCGGCAATGAGCAGTTCTTC
NA	NA	15	TRBV4-1	TRBJ2-7	CASSQVLADKREQYF	TGCGCCAGCAGCCAAGTCTTGGCGGACAAGCGCGAGCAGTACTTC
NA	NA	14	TRBV5-1	TRBJ2-1	CASSPLGRDNEQFF	TGCGCCAGCAGCCCCCTCGGGCGGGATAATGAGCAGTTCTTC
NA	NA	14	TRBV19	TRBJ2-3	CASSMLDSTDTQYF	TGTGCCAGTAGTATGTTGGATAGCACAGATACGCAGTATTTT
NA	NA	14	TRBV3-1	TRBJ1-4	CASSQAGYGEKLFF	TGTGCCAGCAGCCAAGCGGGGTACGGTGAAAAACTGTTTTTT
NA	few	14	TRBV29-1	TRBJ2-7	CSVEDRGASYEQYF	TGCAGCGTTGAAGATCGAGGGGCGTCGTACGAGCAGTACTTC
TRBD1	NA	15	TRBV3-1	TRBJ2-5	CASSTQYRGQETQYF	TGTGCCAGCAGCACACAATACAGGGGGCAAGAGACCCAGTACTTC
NA	few	14	TRBV20-1	TRBJ2-7	CSASPQRLPYEQYF	TGCAGTGCTAGCCCACAGCGGCTCCCCTACGAGCAGTACTTC
NA	few	13	TRBV3-1	TRBJ1-6	CASSHISGSPLHF	TGTGCCAGCAGCCATATATCGGGATCACCCCTCCACTTT
NA	NA	13	TRBV29-1	TRBJ2-5	CSVVMENQETQYF	TGCAGCGTTGTCATGGAAAACCAAGAGACCCAGTACTTC